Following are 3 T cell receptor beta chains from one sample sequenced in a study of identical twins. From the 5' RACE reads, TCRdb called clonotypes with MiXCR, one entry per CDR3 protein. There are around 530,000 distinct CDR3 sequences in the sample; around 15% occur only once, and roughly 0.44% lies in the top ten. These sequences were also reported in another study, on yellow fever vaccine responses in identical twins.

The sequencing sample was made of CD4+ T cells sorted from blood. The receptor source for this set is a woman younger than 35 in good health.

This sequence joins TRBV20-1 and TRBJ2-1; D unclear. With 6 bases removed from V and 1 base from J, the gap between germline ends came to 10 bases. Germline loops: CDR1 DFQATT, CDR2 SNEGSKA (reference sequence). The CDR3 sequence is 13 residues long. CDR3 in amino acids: CSAWKNSYNEQFF. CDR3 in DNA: TGCAGTGCCTGGAAGAATTCCTACAATGAGCAGTTCTTC.

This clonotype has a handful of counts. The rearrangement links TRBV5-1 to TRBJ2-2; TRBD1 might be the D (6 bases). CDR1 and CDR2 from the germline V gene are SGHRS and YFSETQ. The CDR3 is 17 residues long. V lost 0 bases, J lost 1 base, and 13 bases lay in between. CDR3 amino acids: CASSLDTGTKNTGELFF. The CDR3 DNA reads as TGCGCCAGCAGCTTGGATACCGGGACAAAGAACACCGGGGAGCTGTTTTTT.

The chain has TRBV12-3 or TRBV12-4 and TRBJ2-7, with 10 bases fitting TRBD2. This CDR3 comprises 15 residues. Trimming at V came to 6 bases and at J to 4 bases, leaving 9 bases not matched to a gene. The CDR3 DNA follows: TGTGCCAGCAGCCCCTGGACTAGCGGAAAATACGAGCAGTACTTC. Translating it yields CASSPWTSGKYEQYF.